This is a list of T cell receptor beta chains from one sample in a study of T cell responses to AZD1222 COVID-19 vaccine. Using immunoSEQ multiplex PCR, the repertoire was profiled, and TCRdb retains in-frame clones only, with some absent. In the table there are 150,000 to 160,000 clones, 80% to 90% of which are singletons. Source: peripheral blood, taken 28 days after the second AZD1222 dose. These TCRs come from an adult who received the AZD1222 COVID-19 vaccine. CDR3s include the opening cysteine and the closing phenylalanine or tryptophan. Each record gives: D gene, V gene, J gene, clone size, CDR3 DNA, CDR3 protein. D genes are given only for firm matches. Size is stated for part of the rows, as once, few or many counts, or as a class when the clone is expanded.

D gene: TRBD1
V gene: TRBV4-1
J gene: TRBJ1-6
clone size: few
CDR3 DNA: TGCGCCAGCAGCCAAGAAAGGGGGCGGAATTCACCCCTCCACTTT
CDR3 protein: CASSQERGRNSPLHF

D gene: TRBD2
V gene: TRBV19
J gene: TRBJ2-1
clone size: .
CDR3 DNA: TGTGCCAGTAGTATTGGGAGCGGGAGCTCCTACAATGAGCAGTTCTTC
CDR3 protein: CASSIGSGSSYNEQFF

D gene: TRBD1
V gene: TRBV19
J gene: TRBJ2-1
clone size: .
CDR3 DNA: TGTGCCAGTAGTATTTCTGGGACAGCTTACAATGAGCAGTTCTTC
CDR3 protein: CASSISGTAYNEQFF

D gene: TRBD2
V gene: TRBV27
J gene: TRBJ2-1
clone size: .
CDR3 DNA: TGTGCCAGCAGTCTGGCAGCGGGAGGGCAGTTCAATGAGCAGTTCTTC
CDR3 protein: CASSLAAGGQFNEQFF

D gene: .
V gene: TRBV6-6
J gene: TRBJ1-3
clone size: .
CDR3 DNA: TGTGCCAGCAGTTACGGACAATCAAGGGGAAACACCATATATTTT
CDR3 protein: CASSYGQSRGNTIYF

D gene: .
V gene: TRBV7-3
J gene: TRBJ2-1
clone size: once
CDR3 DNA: TGTGCCAGCAGCCCCCGGGGTGGGGAGGCTCGATACAATGAGCAGTTCTTC
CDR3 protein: CASSPRGGEARYNEQFF

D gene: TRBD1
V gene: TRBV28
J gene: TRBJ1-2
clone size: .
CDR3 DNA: TGTGCCAGCACTCCTTACATCTCCCCACAGGGGGCTGGCTACACCTTC
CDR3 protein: CASTPYISPQGAGYTF

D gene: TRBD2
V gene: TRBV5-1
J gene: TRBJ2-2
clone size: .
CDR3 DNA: TGCGCCAGCAGCTTGGCCCGATCACTAGCGGGACGAGGAGGCGGGGAGCTGTTTTTT
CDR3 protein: CASSLARSLAGRGGGELFF

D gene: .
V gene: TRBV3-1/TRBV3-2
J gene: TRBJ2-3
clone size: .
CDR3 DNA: TGTGCCAGCAGCCAAGATCCCGGGACTAGCACAGATACGCAGTATTTT
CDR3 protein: CASSQDPGTSTDTQYF

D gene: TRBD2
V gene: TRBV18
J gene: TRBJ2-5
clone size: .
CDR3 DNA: TGTGCCAGCTCACGCATGACTAGCGGGACGGAGACCCAGTACTTC
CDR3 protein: CASSRMTSGTETQYF

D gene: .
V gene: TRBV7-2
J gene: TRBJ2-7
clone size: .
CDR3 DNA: TGTGCCAGCAGCATCACTTCTGAGCAGTACTTC
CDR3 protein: CASSITSEQYF

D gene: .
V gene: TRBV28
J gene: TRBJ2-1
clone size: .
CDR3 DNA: TGTGCCAGCAGTTTATTTGACGGCTACAATGAGCAGTTCTTC
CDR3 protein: CASSLFDGYNEQFF

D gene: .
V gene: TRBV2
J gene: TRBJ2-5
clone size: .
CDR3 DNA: TGTGCCAGCAGACGAGGAGGAGAGACCCAGTACTTC
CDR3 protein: CASRRGGETQYF

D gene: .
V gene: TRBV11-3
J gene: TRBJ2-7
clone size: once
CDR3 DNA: TGTGCCAGCAGCCGTGCAGGGGGGGACGAGCAGTACTTC
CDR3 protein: CASSRAGGDEQYF

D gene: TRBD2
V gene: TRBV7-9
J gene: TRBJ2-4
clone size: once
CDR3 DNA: TGTGCCAGCAGCCTAGGACTAGCGGGAGGGGTTGGGGCCAAAAACATTCAGTACTTC
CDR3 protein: CASSLGLAGGVGAKNIQYF

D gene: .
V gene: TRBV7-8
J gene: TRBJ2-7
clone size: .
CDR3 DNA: TGTGCCAGCAGCTTAGCGTCACAGATCTACGAGCAGTACTTC
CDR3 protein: CASSLASQIYEQYF

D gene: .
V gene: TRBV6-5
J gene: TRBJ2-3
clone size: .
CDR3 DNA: TGTGCCAGCAGTTCACTACTAACGCAGTATTTT
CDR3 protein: CASSSLLTQYF

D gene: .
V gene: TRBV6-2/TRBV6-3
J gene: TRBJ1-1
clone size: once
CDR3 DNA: TGTGCCAGCAGTTACTCGTGGGGGGTTACTGAAGCTTTCTTT
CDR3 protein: CASSYSWGVTEAFF

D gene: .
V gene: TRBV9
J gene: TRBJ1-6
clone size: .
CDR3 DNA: TGTGCCAGCAGCGCCCCGGGTTCGGACTCACCCCTCCACTTT
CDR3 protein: CASSAPGSDSPLHF

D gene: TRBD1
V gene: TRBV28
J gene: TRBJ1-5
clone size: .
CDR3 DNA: TGTGCCAGCAGTTTATCCAAGGGACAGGGTAATCAGCCCCAGCATTTT
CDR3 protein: CASSLSKGQGNQPQHF

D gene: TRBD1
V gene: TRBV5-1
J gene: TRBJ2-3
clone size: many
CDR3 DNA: TGCGCCAGCAGCTCCACAGGGGGCAGGACAGATACGCAGTATTTT
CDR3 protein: CASSSTGGRTDTQYF

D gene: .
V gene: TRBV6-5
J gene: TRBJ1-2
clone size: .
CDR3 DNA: TGTGCCAGCAGTTTTGGGACGGCGAACTATGGCTACACCTTC
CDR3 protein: CASSFGTANYGYTF

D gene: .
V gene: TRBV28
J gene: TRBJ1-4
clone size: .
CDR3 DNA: TGTGCCAGCAGTTTAGGGGGGGGTAATGAAAAACTGTTTTTT
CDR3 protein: CASSLGGGNEKLFF

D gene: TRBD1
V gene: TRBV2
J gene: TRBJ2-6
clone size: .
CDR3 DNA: TGTGCCAGCAGCGAACAGGGGGCTGGGGCCAACGTCCTGACTTTC
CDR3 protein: CASSEQGAGANVLTF

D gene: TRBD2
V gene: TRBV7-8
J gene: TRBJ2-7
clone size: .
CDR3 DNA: TGTGCCAGCAGGCGGGAGGGTTTCAACGAGCAGTACTTC
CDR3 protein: CASRREGFNEQYF

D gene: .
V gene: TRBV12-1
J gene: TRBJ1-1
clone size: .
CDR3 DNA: TGTGCCAGCAGCGACAGGGGGCCTAATTCGGAGAACACTGAAGCTTTCTTT
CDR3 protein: CASSDRGPNSENTEAFF

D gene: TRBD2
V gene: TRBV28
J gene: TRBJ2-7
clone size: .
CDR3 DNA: TGTGCCAGCAGTCCTGGACCGGGACTAGGGGAGCAGTACTTC
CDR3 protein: CASSPGPGLGEQYF

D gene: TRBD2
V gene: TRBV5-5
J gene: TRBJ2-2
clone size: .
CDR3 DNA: TGTGCCAGCAGCTTGCGAAGCGGGGACACCGGGGAGCTGTTTTTT
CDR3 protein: CASSLRSGDTGELFF

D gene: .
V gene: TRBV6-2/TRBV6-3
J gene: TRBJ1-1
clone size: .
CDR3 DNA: TGTGCCAGCAGTTCCCCCCCGTGGGGCACGGAAGCTTTCTTT
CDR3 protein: CASSSPPWGTEAFF

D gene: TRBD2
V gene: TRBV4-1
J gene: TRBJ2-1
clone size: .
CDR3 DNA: TGCGCCAGCAGCCAAGGTCCGCTACTAGCGGGAGGCCGGAGCTCCTACAATGAGCAGTTCTTC
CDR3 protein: CASSQGPLLAGGRSSYNEQFF

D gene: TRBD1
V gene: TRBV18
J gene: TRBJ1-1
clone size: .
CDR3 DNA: TGTGCCAGCTCAGAGGGACAGGGGGAAACTGAAGCTTTCTTT
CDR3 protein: CASSEGQGETEAFF

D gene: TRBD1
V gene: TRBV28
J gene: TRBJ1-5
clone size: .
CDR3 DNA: TGTGCCAGCAGTTCCGGGACAGTAGTCAATCAGCCCCAGCATTTT
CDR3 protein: CASSSGTVVNQPQHF

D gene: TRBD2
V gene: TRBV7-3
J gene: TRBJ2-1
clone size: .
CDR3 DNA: TGTGCCAGCAGCTTAGGGCTAAGCCTAGCGGACAACAATGAGCAGTTCTTC
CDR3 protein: CASSLGLSLADNNEQFF

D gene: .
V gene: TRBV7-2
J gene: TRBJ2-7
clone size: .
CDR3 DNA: TGTGCCACCAGTAACCCTGATCAGGGGGAGGGGGCCTACGAGCAGTACTTC
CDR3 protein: CATSNPDQGEGAYEQYF

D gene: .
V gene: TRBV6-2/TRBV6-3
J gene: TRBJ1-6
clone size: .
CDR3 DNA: TGTGCCAGCAGTTACGGACAGAGCTCCTATAATTCACCCCTCCACTTT
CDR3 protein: CASSYGQSSYNSPLHF

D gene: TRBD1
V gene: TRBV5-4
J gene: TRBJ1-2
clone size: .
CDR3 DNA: TGTGCCAGCAGCTCCGGGGGTCAGGGGGCAAAAAATGGCTACACCTTC
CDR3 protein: CASSSGGQGAKNGYTF

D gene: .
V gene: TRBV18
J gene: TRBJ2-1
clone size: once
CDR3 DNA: TGTGCCAGCTCACCCCGGGCAGGGTATTACAATGAGCAGTTCTTC
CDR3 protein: CASSPRAGYYNEQFF

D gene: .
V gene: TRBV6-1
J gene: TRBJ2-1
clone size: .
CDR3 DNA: TGTGCCAGCAGTGACACCCCTCGGAGGGAGCAGTTCTTC
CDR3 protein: CASSDTPRREQFF

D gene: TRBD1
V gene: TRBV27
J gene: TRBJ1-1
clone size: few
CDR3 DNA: TGTGCCAGCAGTCGGGACAGGGTAACTGAAGCTTTCTTT
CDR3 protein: CASSRDRVTEAFF

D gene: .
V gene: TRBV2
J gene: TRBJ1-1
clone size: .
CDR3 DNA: TGTGCCAGCAGTGAAGCGCTTCGGGGTGGGAACACTGAAGCTTTCTTT
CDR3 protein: CASSEALRGGNTEAFF

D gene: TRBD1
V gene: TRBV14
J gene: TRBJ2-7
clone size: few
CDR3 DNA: TGTGCCAGCAGCCAAGAGGCCTGGACAGGGGCATACGAGCAGTACTTC
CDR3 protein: CASSQEAWTGAYEQYF

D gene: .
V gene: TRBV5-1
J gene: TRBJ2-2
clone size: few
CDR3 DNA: TGCGCCAGCAGCTTTGGCAAGGACACCGGGGAGCTGTTTTTT
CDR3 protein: CASSFGKDTGELFF

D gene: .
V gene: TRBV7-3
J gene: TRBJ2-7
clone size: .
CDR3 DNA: TGTGCCAGCAGCCACCATGCAAGCGGCCTCTACGAGCAGTACTTC
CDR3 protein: CASSHHASGLYEQYF

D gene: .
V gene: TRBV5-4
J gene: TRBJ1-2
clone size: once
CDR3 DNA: TGTGCCAGCAGCTTGTCAGTGGAATATGGCTACACCTTC
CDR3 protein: CASSLSVEYGYTF

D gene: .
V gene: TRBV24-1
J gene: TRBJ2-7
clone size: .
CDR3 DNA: TGTGCCACCAGTGACTTATACGAGCAGTACTTC
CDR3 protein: CATSDLYEQYF

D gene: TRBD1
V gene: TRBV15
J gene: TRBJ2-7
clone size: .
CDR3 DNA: TGTGCCACCAGCCGGACAGGGGCACCTTCCGAGCAGTACTTC
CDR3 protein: CATSRTGAPSEQYF

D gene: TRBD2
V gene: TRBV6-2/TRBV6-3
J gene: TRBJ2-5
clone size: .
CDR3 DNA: TGTGCCAGCAGCCGCAGCGGGAGGCGGAATCAAGAGACCCAGTACTTC
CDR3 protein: CASSRSGRRNQETQYF

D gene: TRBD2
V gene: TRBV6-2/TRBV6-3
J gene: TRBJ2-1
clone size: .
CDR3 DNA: TGTGCCAGCAGTTATTCGGGACTACCTCCCGCTGTTCCGTTCTTC
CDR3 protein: CASSYSGLPPAVPFF

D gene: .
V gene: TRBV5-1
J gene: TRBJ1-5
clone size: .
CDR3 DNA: TGCGCCAGCAGCTTGGTGGGTATGGGACAGCCCCAGCATTTT
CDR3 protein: CASSLVGMGQPQHF

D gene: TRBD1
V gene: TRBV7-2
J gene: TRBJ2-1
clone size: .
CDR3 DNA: TGTGCCAGCAGCATTACAGGGGGAACTATTTACAATGAGCAGTTCTTC
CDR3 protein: CASSITGGTIYNEQFF

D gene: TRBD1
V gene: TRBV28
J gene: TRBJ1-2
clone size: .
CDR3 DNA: TGTGCCAGCAGTTTTGGGACAGGGGGCGGCTACACCTTC
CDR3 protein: CASSFGTGGGYTF

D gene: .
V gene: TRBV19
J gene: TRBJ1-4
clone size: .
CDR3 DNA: TGTGCCAGTAAGAGGGGCACCGCAACTAATGAAAAACTGTTTTTT
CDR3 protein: CASKRGTATNEKLFF

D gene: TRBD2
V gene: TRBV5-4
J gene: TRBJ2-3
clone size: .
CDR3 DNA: TGTGCCAGCAGTCGGACTAGCGGCCGCACAGATACGCAGTATTTT
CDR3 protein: CASSRTSGRTDTQYF

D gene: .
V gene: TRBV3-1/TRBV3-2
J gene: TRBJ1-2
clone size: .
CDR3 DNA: TGTGCCAGCAGCCAAGTTCCGTCAGGTTGGGACTATGGCTACACCTTC
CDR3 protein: CASSQVPSGWDYGYTF

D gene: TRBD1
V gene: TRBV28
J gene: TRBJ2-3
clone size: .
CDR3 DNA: TGTGCCAGCAGGCAGGCAGGGGGACGAATGGGAGATACGCAGTATTTT
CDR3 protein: CASRQAGGRMGDTQYF

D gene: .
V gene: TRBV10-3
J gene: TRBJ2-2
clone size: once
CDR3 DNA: TGTGCCATCTCTAGGGACTTGAACACCGGGGAGCTGTTTTTT
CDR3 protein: CAISRDLNTGELFF

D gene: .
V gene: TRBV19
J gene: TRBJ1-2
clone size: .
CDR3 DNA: TGTGCCAGTAGTACTTCTTTTAACGGACGGGACTATGGCTACACCTTC
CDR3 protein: CASSTSFNGRDYGYTF

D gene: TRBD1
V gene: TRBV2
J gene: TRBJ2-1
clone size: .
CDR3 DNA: TGTGCCAGCAGCCTACAGGGGGATGAGCAGTTCTTC
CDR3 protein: CASSLQGDEQFF

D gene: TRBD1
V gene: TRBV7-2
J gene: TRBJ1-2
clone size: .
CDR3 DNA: TGTGCCAGCAGCGGGAGGGGGCAGGCCAACTATGGCTACACCTTC
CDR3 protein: CASSGRGQANYGYTF